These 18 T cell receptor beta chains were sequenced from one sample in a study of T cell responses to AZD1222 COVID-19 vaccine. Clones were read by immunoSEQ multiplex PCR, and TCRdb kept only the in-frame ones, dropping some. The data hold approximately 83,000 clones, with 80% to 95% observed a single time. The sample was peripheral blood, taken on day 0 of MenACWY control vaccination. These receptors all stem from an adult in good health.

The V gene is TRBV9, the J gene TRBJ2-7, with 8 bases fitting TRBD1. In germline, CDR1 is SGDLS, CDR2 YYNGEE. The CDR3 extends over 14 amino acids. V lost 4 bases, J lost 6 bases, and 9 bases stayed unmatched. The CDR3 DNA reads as TGTGCCAGCAGCCAGGGGGCGAGTAGTCCCGAGCAGTACTTC. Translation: CASSQGASSPEQYF. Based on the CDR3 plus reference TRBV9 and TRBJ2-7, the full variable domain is DSGVTQTPKHLITATGQRVTLRCSPRSGDLSVYWYQQSLDQGLQFLIQYYNGEERAKGNILERFSAQQFPDLHSELNLSSLELGDSALYFCASSQGASSPEQYFGPGTRLTVT.

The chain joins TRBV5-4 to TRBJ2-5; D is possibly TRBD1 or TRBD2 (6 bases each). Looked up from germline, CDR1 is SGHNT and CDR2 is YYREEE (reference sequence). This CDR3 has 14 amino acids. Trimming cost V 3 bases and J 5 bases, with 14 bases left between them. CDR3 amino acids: CASSSARGRETQYF. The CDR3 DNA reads TGTGCCAGCAGCTCGGCTAGGGGGAGGGAGACCCAGTACTTC.

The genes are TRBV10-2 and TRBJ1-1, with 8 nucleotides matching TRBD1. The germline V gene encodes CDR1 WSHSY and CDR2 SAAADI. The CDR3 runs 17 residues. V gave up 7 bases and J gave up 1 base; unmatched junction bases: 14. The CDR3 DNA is TGCGCCAGCAAGGGTGGCCAGGGACAGGAACGGAACACTGAAGCTTTCTTT. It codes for CASKGGQGQERNTEAFF.

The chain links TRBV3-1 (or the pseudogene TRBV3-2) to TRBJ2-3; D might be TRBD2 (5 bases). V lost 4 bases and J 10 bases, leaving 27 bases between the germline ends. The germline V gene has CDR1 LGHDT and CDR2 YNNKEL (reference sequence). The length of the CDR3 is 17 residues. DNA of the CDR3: TGTGCCAGCAGCCCCCAACCGAGGGCAAAAGGACCATCGGCGCAGTATTTT. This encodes CASSPQPRAKGPSAQYF.

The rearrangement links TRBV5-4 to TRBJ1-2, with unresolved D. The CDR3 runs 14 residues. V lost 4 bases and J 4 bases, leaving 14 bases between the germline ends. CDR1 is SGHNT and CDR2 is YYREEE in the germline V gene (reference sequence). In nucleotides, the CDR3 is TGTGCCAGCAGCGTAGACCAACGAGGCTATGGCTACACCTTC. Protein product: CASSVDQRGYGYTF.

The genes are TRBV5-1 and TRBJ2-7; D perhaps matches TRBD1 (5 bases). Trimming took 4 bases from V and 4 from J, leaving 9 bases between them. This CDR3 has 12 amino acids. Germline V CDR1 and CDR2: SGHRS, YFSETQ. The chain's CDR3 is CASSTQGYEQYF. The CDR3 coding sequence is TGCGCCAGCAGCACTCAGGGTTACGAGCAGTACTTC.

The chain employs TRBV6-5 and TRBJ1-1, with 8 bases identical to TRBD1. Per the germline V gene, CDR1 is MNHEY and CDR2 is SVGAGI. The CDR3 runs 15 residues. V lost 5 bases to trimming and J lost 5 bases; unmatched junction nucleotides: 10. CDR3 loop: CASSQTTGVGTEAFF. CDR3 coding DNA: TGTGCCAGCAGTCAAACGACAGGGGTAGGAACTGAAGCTTTCTTT.

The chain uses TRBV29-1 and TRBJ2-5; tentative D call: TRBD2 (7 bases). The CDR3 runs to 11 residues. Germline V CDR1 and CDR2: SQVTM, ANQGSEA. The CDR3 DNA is TGCGGGGGGGGGCCGCCCGAGACCCAGTACTTC. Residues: CGGGPPETQYF.

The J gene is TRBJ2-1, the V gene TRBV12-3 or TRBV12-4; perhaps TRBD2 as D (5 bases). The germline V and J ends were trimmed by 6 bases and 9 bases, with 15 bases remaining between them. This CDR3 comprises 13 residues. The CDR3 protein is CASSVGSLSEQFF. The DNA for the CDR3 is TGTGCCAGCAGCGTGGGGAGCCTGTCTGAGCAGTTCTTC.

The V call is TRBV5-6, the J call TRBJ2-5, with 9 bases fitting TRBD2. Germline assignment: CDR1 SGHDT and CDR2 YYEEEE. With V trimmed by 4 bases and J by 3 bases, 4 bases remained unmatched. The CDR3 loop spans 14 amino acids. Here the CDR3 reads CASSPLAGEETQYF. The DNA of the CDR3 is TGTGCCAGCAGCCCCTTAGCGGGGGAAGAGACCCAGTACTTC.

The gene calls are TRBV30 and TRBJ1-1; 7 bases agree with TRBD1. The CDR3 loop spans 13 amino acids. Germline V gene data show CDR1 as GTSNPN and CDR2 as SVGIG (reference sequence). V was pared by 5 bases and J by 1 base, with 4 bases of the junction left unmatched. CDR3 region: CAWDRDRNTEAFF. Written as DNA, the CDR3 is TGTGCCTGGGACAGGGACCGGAACACTGAAGCTTTCTTT.

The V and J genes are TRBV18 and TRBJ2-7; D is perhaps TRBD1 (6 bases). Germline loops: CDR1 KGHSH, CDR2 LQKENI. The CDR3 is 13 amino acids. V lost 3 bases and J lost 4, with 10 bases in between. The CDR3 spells CASSPLQGYEQYF. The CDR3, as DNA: TGTGCCAGCTCACCCCTACAGGGTTACGAGCAGTACTTC.

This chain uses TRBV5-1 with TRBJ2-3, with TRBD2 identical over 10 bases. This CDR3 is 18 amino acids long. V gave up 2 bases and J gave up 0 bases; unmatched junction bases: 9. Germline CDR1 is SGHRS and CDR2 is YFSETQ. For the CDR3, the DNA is TGCGCCAGCAGCTTTGGACTAGCGGCCTACTCTAGCACAGATACGCAGTATTTT. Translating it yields CASSFGLAAYSSTDTQYF.

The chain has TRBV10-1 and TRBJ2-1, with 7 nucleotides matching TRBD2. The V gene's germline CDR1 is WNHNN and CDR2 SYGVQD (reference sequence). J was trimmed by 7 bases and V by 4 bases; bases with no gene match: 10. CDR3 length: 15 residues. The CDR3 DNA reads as TGCGCCAGCAGTGGAGGCGGGAGTAGGCTAAATGAGCAGTTCTTC. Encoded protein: CASSGGGSRLNEQFF.

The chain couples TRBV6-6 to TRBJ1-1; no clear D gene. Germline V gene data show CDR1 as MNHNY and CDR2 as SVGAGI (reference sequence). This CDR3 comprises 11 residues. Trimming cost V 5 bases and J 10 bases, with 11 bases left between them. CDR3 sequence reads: CASSRTEGAFF. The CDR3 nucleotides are TGTGCCAGCAGTCGGACGGAAGGAGCTTTCTTT.

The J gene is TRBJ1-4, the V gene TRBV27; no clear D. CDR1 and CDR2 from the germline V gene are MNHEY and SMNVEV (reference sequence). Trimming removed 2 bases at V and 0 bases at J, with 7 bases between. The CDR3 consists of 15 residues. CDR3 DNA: TGTGCCAGCAGTTTACTCCGAGCAACTAATGAAAAACTGTTTTTT. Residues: CASSLLRATNEKLFF.

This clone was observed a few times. The CDR3 spells CASSLSGINGYTF. CDR3 coding DNA: TGTGCCAGCAGTTTATCAGGGATAAATGGCTACACCTTC. The chain recombines TRBV12-3 or TRBV12-4 with TRBJ1-2, with D possibly TRBD1 on 5 matching bases. This CDR3 region has 13 residues. The V gene lost 2 bases and the J gene lost 6 bases, with 10 bases spanning the gap.

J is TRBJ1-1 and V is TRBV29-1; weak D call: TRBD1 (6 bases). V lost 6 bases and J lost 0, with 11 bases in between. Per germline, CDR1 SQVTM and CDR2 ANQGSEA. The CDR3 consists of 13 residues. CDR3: CSVTDRLNTEAFF. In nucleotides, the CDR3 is TGCAGCGTGACGGACAGACTGAACACTGAAGCTTTCTTT.